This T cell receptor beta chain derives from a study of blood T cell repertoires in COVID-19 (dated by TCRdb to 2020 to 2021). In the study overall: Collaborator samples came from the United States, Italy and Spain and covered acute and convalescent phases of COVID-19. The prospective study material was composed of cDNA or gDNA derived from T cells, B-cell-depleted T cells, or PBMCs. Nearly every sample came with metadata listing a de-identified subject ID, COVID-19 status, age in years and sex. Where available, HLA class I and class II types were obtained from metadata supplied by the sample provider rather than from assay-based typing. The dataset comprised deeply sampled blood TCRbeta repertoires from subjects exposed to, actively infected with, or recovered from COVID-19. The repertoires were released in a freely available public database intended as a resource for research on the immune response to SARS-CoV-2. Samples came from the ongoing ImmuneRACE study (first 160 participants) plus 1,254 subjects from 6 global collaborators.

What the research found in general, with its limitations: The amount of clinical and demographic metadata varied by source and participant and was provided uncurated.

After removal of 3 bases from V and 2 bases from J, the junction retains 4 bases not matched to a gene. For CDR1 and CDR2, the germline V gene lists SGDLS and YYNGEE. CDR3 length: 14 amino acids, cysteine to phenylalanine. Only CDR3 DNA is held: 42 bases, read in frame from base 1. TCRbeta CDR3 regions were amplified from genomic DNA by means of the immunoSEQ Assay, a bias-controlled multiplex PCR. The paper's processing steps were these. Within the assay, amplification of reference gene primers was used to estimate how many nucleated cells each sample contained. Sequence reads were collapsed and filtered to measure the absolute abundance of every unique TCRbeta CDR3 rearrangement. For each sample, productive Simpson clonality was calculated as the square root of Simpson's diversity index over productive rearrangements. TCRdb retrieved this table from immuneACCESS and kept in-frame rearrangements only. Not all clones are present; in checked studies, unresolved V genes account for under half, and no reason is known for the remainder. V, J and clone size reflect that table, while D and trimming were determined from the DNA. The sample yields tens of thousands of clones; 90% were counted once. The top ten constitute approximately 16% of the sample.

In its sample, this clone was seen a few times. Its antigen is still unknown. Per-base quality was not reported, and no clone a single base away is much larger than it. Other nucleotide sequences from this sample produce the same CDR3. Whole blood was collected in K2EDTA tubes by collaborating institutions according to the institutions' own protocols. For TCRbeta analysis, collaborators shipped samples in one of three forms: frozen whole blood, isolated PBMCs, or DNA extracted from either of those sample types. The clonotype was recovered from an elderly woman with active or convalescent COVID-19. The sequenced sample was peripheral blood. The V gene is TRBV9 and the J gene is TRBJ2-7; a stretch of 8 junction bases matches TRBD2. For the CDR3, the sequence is CASSAGTSPYEQYF. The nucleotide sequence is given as TGTGCCAGCAGCGCAGGGACTAGTCCCTACGAGCAGTACTTC.